This entry is about one T cell receptor beta chain. Its antigen is undetermined. All of the isolated RNA was reverse transcribed, so expressed TCRB transcripts were sequenced. Method: immunoSEQ multiplex PCR; TCRdb's copy keeps in-frame clones and lacks some. The sample has approximately 170,000 clones; about 7.8% are singletons. The sample comes from a study of beta chain features in type 1 diabetes. Study summary: Across every sample, around 110,000,000 sorted cells were examined in total.

The CDR3 has 13 residues. Germline assignment: CDR1 SGHAT and CDR2 FQNNGV. V dropped 5 bases and J dropped 2; count of bases not matched to a gene: 2. In all sorted populations, purity surpassed 95%. The study's findings and limits: When VDJ junctions were examined, type 1 diabetes patients showed fewer insertions and more deletions. Shorter TCRB CDR3s, moderately but significantly so, were found in Type 1 diabetes patients in all four CD4+ subsets.

This chain joins TRBV11-2 and TRBJ1-2, with 7 bases matching TRBD1. What was sequenced was central memory CD4+ T cells from blood. This receptor was identified in a woman in her thirties or forties with type 1 diabetes. In DNA form, the CDR3 reads TGTGCCAGCAGCCAGGGACAGAACTATGGCTACACCTTC. Encoded protein: CASSQGQNYGYTF.